This T cell receptor (beta chain) comes out of a study of blood T cell repertoires in COVID-19. Profiling relied on immunoSEQ multiplex PCR, and the TCRdb table lists in-frame clones only, not all of them. The sample consists of tens of thousands of clones, around nine tenths of them appearing once. V was shortened by 3 bases and J by 2 bases, with 11 bases between the two germline ends. Germline CDR1 is SGHNT and CDR2 is YYREEE (reference sequence). CDR3 size: 14 residues. Sequencing used peripheral blood. This chain links TRBV5-4 with TRBJ2-5, with D perhaps matching TRBD2 (6 bases). This TCR was recovered from a man in his sixties with active COVID-19. The CDR3 DNA reads TGTGCCAGCAGCTCCGGACTACAACAAGAGACCCAGTACTTC. As protein: CASSSGLQQETQYF.